This TCR beta chain is drawn from a study of cytomegalovirus exposure and HLA in healthy donors. About this clone: Antigen specificity is unknown.

Regarding the study as a whole: There were a few CMV-associated chains whose specificity for CMV antigens was confirmed in vitro. Cytomegalovirus association was listed for about 150 TCR beta chains. Most sequenced TCRs were rare (though some public TCRs occurred in many donors).

Primers for the PCR totalled 60 Vbeta and 13 Jbeta. Generated by immunoSEQ multiplex PCR, the TCRdb table keeps only in-frame clones and is missing some. Seen here are some 180,000 clones, 78% observed once, and the top ten hold approximately 2.9%. This TCR derives from a female donor in good health and CMV-seronegative. Sample: PBMCs.

The DNA for the CDR3 is TGCAGCGGGACATCTAGCACAGATACGCAGTATTTT. Translation: CSGTSSTDTQYF. The chain combines TRBV29-1 with TRBJ2-3; TRBD1 is a possible D gene (5 bases). This CDR3 has 12 amino acids. V lost 7 bases, J lost 0 bases, and 8 bases lay in between. The germline CDR1 and CDR2 sequences are SQVTM and ANQGSEA.